The 27 T cell receptor beta chains below come from one sample, sequenced in a study of blood T cells in healthy people across ages. A second 7 to 11 cycle PCR used barcoded and J-beta primers. A single record per CDR3 protein comes from TCRdb applying MiXCR to the 5' RACE reads. The profile covers 920,000 or so distinct CDR3 sequences, with 35% to 55% appearing a single time and 15% to 20% taken by the ten largest. Specimen: blood. The receptors shown here come from a woman aged 55-70 years in good health.

The rearrangement links TRBV5-1 to TRBJ2-2, with a tentative D call TRBD1 (8 bases). Trimming removed 7 bases from V and 4 bases from J, with 14 bases in between. Germline assignment: CDR1 SGHRS and CDR2 YFSETQ. The CDR3 runs 14 residues. CDR3 nucleotides: TGCGCCAGCGACAGGGGACTATCCACCGGGGAGCTGTTTTTT. Its translation is CASDRGLSTGELFF.

The genes are TRBV28 and TRBJ2-5; possibly TRBD2 for D (6 bases). The CDR3 extends over 15 amino acids. In germline, CDR1 is MDHEN, CDR2 SYDVKM. Trimming took 5 bases from V and 2 from J, leaving 15 bases between them. The CDR3 region has the DNA TGTGCCAGCAGTAGTGATAGGGACTTACAAGAGACCCAGTACTTC. This sequence encodes CASSSDRDLQETQYF. The full variable domain, its missing parts supplied by reference TRBV28 and TRBJ2-5, is DVKVTQSSRYLVKRTGEKVFLECVQDMDHENMFWYRQDPGLGLRLIYFSYDVKMKEKGDIPEGYSVSREKKERFSLILESASTNQTSMYLCASSSDRDLQETQYFGPGTRLLVL.

The table lists this clonotype with a few counts. The rearrangement uses TRBV11-3 and TRBJ2-1, with TRBD2 as a possible D gene (7 bases). V was clipped by 5 bases and J by 6 bases, with 17 bases between them. In germline, CDR1 is SGHNT, CDR2 YENEEA. The CDR3 consists of 15 residues. The CDR3 reads CASSAGAVPVNEQFF. In DNA form, the CDR3 reads TGTGCCAGCAGCGCGGGGGCTGTACCGGTCAATGAGCAGTTCTTC.

This clonotype has a handful of counts. The chain recombines TRBV11-2 with TRBJ2-7, with 11 bases fitting TRBD2. Germline CDR1 SGHAT, CDR2 FQNNGV. With V trimmed by 1 base and J by 5 bases, 10 bases remained unmatched. This CDR3 region has 17 residues. The CDR3 region has the DNA TGTGCCAGCAGCTTAGGCTTACTAGCGGGAGCTCTTCACGAGCAGTACTTC. It yields the protein CASSLGLLAGALHEQYF.

This chain uses TRBV5-1 with TRBJ2-2; TRBD1 agrees at 8 bases. From germline, CDR1 is SGHRS and CDR2 YFSETQ. Germline trimming cut 4 bases from V and 5 bases from J; bases unmatched to any gene: 4. The CDR3 has 14 amino acids. The CDR3 spells CASSTTGATGELFF. CDR3 coding DNA: TGCGCCAGCAGCACGACAGGGGCTACCGGGGAGCTGTTTTTT.

The CDR3 loop is CASLAEEYEQYF. The CDR3 DNA follows: TGTGCCAGCCTAGCGGAAGAATACGAGCAGTACTTC. The rearrangement uses TRBV2 and TRBJ2-7; 7 bases line up with TRBD2. V dropped 8 bases and J dropped 4; count of bases not matched to a gene: 5. This CDR3 comprises 12 residues. The germline V gene has CDR1 SNHLY and CDR2 FYNNEI.

This clonotype was recorded a few times. The chain uses TRBV5-1 and TRBJ2-3; a possible D gene is TRBD2 (6 bases). CDR3 length equals 16 residues. The germline CDR1 and CDR2 sequences are SGHRS and YFSETQ. The germline V and J ends were trimmed by 7 bases and 0 bases, with 18 bases remaining between them. The DNA of the CDR3 is TGCGCCAGCTCCCGGGGGAACGGCGGGAGCACAGATACGCAGTATTTT. Its translation: CASSRGNGGSTDTQYF.

The table lists this clonotype with a few counts. The chain recombines TRBV6-1 with TRBJ2-7; D gene unclear. The germline V gene has CDR1 MNHNS and CDR2 SASEGT. Trimming stripped 10 bases from V and 0 bases from J, with 13 bases between. The CDR3 has 13 amino acids. This CDR3 is CATQDYSSYEQYF. The CDR3, as DNA: TGTGCCACCCAGGATTACTCCTCCTACGAGCAGTACTTC.

The DNA of the CDR3 is TGTGCCAGCAGCAGAGAAACGGGAGTACTGGTTGAGCAGTTCTTC. Translating gives CASSRETGVLVEQFF. The chain uses TRBV7-2 and TRBJ2-1, with D possibly TRBD2 on 6 matching bases. The CDR3 is 15 residues long. Germline V gene lookup returns CDR1 SGHTA and CDR2 FQGNSA. V shed 5 bases and J shed 9 bases, with 20 bases lying between them.

The chain recombines TRBV2 with TRBJ2-1; the match to TRBD2 covers 9 bases. CDR1 is SNHLY and CDR2 is FYNNEI in the germline V gene. CDR3 size: 15 residues. V shed 9 bases, J shed 4 bases, and the junction held 10 bases outside the gene matches. CDR3 in amino acids: CARDRETSGYNEQFF. Written as DNA, the CDR3 is TGTGCCAGAGATAGAGAGACTAGCGGATACAATGAGCAGTTCTTC.

This clonotype was recorded once. The rearrangement uses TRBV5-6 and TRBJ1-5; possible D gene TRBD1, 5 bases. Between the trimmed V and J ends, which lost 0 bases and 7 bases, there was a span of 17 bases. Germline loops: CDR1 SGHDT, CDR2 YYEEEE. The CDR3 spans 16 residues. The CDR3 sequence is CASSLAEEGAEQPQHF. DNA for the CDR3: TGTGCCAGCAGCTTGGCCGAGGAAGGGGCAGAACAGCCCCAGCATTTT.

This clonotype was counted between two and nine times. The chain is built from TRBV5-1 and TRBJ2-3; D is ambiguous. V dropped 0 bases and J dropped 0 bases, with 8 bases sitting between them. There are 15 residues in the CDR3. CDR1 and CDR2 from the germline V gene are SGHRS and YFSETQ. The CDR3 here is CASSLVGISTDTQYF. The CDR3 DNA follows: TGCGCCAGCAGCTTGGTGGGGATTAGCACAGATACGCAGTATTTT.

A single count supports this clonotype. V gene TRBV9 combines with J gene TRBJ2-7; D is undetermined. Trimming cost V 0 bases and J 7 bases, with 17 bases left between them. Germline CDR1 and CDR2: SGDLS and YYNGEE. This CDR3 contains 15 residues. The CDR3 DNA reads TGTGCCAGCAGCGTAGGTGACGCACCCTACAATGAGCAGTACTTC. Translating it yields CASSVGDAPYNEQYF.

The CDR3, as DNA: TGTGCCATCAGTACGTCAGGGCGGATCAACACCGGGGAGCTGTTTTTT. This codes for CAISTSGRINTGELFF. The J gene is TRBJ2-2, the V gene TRBV10-3, with D possibly matching TRBD1 (5 bases). In germline, CDR1 is ENHRY, CDR2 SYGVKD. This CDR3 is built from 16 residues. Trimming took off 5 bases at V and 2 bases at J, with 15 bases between the two ends.

This clonotype was counted only a few times. This chain links TRBV4-1 with TRBJ2-3; a weak D match, TRBD2 (6 bases). The V end was cut by 0 bases, the J end by 1 base, with 11 bases between. The CDR3 is 16 amino acids. Looked up from germline, CDR1 is MGHRA and CDR2 is YSYEKL. The CDR3 protein is CASSQEEGTGTDTQYF. CDR3 in DNA: TGCGCCAGCAGCCAAGAGGAGGGTACGGGCACAGATACGCAGTATTTT.

The V call is TRBV5-1, the J call TRBJ1-5, with D uncertain. This CDR3 contains 12 residues. V was pared by 1 base and J by 5 bases, with 4 bases between. CDR1 and CDR2 from the germline V gene are SGHRS and YFSETQ. CDR3 residues: CASSLPDQPQHF. As DNA, the CDR3 is TGCGCCAGCAGCTTGCCGGATCAGCCCCAGCATTTT.

The rearrangement joins TRBV11-3 to TRBJ2-7, with 8 bases identical to TRBD2. After removal of 5 bases from V and 4 bases from J, the junction contained 10 bases not matched to a gene. The germline gives CDR1 SGHNT, CDR2 YENEEA. CDR3 length equals 15 residues. The CDR3 region has the DNA TGTGCCAGCAGCGGGGAGCGGGGGAGGTCATACGAGCAGTACTTC. Its protein product is CASSGERGRSYEQYF.

This chain uses TRBV14 with TRBJ2-1; 12 nucleotides align to TRBD2. This CDR3 has 16 amino acids. The V gene end was trimmed by 4 bases and the J gene end by 6 bases; junction bases not matched to a gene: 7. The germline CDR1 and CDR2 sequences are SGHDN and FVKESK. The CDR3, as DNA: TGTGCCAGCAGCCTGGGACTAGCGGGTATATCCAATGAGCAGTTCTTC. This translates into CASSLGLAGISNEQFF.

J is TRBJ1-2 and V is TRBV6-1; D gene unclear. Germline V CDR1 and CDR2: MNHNS, SASEGT. This CDR3 is built from 13 residues. The V end was cut by 5 bases, the J end by 7 bases, with 14 bases between. The CDR3 bases are TGTGCCAGCAGTCAAGACGGACTTTCTGGCTACACCTTC. Translated, it gives CASSQDGLSGYTF.

This clonotype occurred a few times. The chain carries TRBV2 and TRBJ2-1; maybe TRBD2 (5 bases). V lost 7 bases and J lost 2, with 15 bases in between. The CDR3 spans 15 residues. CDR1 is SNHLY, CDR2 FYNNEI, per germline. In DNA, the CDR3 is TGTGCCAGCACTGCGGGTGACGGACCCTACAATGAGCAGTTCTTC. This encodes CASTAGDGPYNEQFF.

The chain uses TRBV28 and TRBJ2-2; 7 bases fit TRBD2. The ends lost 4 bases at V and 3 bases at J; junction bases unmatched: 11. The CDR3 consists of 17 residues. CDR1 is MDHEN, CDR2 SYDVKM, per germline. The DNA of the CDR3 is TGTGCCAGCAGTTCCCGGGACTACAGCTTGGACACCGGGGAGCTGTTTTTT. Amino acids: CASSSRDYSLDTGELFF.

The V and J genes are TRBV9 and TRBJ2-7, with D perhaps TRBD1 or TRBD2 (5 bases each). The CDR3 has 14 residues. The V gene's germline CDR1 is SGDLS and CDR2 YYNGEE. The V and J ends lost 8 bases and 2 bases respectively, with 17 bases between them. The CDR3: CARMLEGPPYEQYF. The CDR3 bases are TGTGCCAGGATGTTAGAGGGGCCCCCCTACGAGCAGTACTTC. Supplemented by reference TRBV9 and TRBJ2-7, the full variable domain reads DSGVTQTPKHLITATGQRVTLRCSPRSGDLSVYWYQQSLDQGLQFLIQYYNGEERAKGNILERFSAQQFPDLHSELNLSSLELGDSALYFCARMLEGPPYEQYFGPGTRLTVT.

The rearrangement links TRBV7-2 to TRBJ2-4, with 13 bases lining up with TRBD2. The end of the DNA is better explained by TRBJ2-7, so the J call may be wrong. The CDR3 contains 18 residues. Looked up from germline, CDR1 is SGHTA and CDR2 is FQGNSA. CDR3 bases: TGTGCCAGCAGCCCTGGGACTAGCGGGATATCGGATGTGTACGAGCAGTACTTC. Translation gives CASSPGTSGISDVYEQYF.

The sample holds a few counts of this clonotype. The CDR3 reads CASSDRAGTGELFF. In DNA form, the CDR3 reads TGCGCCAGCAGCGACAGGGCGGGTACCGGGGAGCTGTTTTTT. V gene TRBV5-1 combines with J gene TRBJ2-2; TRBD1 matches at 7 bases. Germline V lookup: CDR1 SGHRS, CDR2 YFSETQ. The V gene end was trimmed by 4 bases and the J gene end by 5 bases; junction bases not matched to a gene: 5. The CDR3 spans 14 residues.

This clonotype came up a few times. This sequence joins TRBV9 and TRBJ2-7; D is perhaps TRBD1 (5 bases). The CDR3 length is 15 residues. Germline CDR1 and CDR2: SGDLS and YYNGEE. The V end was cut by 2 bases, the J end by 2 bases, with 14 bases between. The CDR3 here is CASSVFSATAYEQYF. The DNA for the CDR3 is TGTGCCAGCAGCGTCTTCAGCGCGACAGCCTACGAGCAGTACTTC.

This clonotype was observed a few times. This sequence joins TRBV19 and TRBJ2-2, with a tentative D call TRBD2 (5 bases). V lost 7 bases to trimming and J lost 2 bases, with 17 bases between them. The CDR3 spans 16 residues. The germline gives CDR1 LNHDA, CDR2 SQIVND (reference sequence). In DNA, the CDR3 is TGTGCCAGTATCTCGAGGGCGATGGTTAACACCGGGGAGCTGTTTTTT. Translation gives CASISRAMVNTGELFF.

The CDR3 region has the DNA TGTGCCAGCAGCCGTAATACAGGGAACGGAGAGACCCAGTACTTC. This encodes CASSRNTGNGETQYF. The rearrangement links TRBV11-2 to TRBJ2-5; D is perhaps TRBD1 (6 bases). Looked up from germline, CDR1 is SGHAT and CDR2 is FQNNGV. This CDR3 region has 15 residues. The V and J ends lost 5 bases and 4 bases respectively, with 17 bases between them.